A selection of T cell receptor beta chains follows, all from one sample in a study of shared clonotypes between healthy human individuals. Sequencing was performed with immunoSEQ multiplex PCR; in TCRdb, only in-frame clones are kept and a portion is missing. The sample carries 2,500,000 or so clones, approximately 94% recorded once. Sequenced: naive CD4+ T cells from PBMCs. These receptors were obtained from a young man in good health. Some clones in this sample may be carry-over from other donors' samples. CDR3s include the opening cysteine and the closing phenylalanine or tryptophan. Each record gives: D gene, V gene, clone size, J gene, CDR3 DNA, CDR3 protein. D genes are given only for firm matches. Size tells how often a clone was seen (once, few, many) or the class of an expanded clone, and some rows leave it out.

d_call: .; v_call: TRBV5-6; clone_size: .; j_call: TRBJ2-4; cdr3_nt: TGTGCCAGCAGCTTTCGGGCCTCGGGTATAACCGCCAAAAACATTCAGTACTTC; cdr3_aa: CASSFRASGITAKNIQYF
d_call: .; v_call: TRBV9; clone_size: .; j_call: TRBJ1-1; cdr3_nt: TGTGCCAGCAGCTCGGCGGGGAACACTGAAGCTTTCTTT; cdr3_aa: CASSSAGNTEAFF
d_call: .; v_call: TRBV19; clone_size: .; j_call: TRBJ1-2; cdr3_nt: TGTGCCAGTAGTATAGTTGGAGGTTCCTATGGCTACACCTTC; cdr3_aa: CASSIVGGSYGYTF
d_call: .; v_call: TRBV6-1; clone_size: .; j_call: TRBJ1-1; cdr3_nt: TGTGCCAGCAGTGAACTCGGCAGGGCGAACACTGAAGCTTTCTTT; cdr3_aa: CASSELGRANTEAFF
d_call: .; v_call: TRBV7-6; clone_size: .; j_call: TRBJ2-2; cdr3_nt: TGTGCCAGCAGCAAACTAAGCCGGGACTCCTACGGGGAGCTGTTTTTT; cdr3_aa: CASSKLSRDSYGELFF
d_call: TRBD2; v_call: TRBV6-1; clone_size: .; j_call: TRBJ2-3; cdr3_nt: TGTGCCAGCAGTGCCCCAGGGACTATCGATACGCAGTATTTT; cdr3_aa: CASSAPGTIDTQYF
d_call: .; v_call: TRBV28; clone_size: .; j_call: TRBJ2-3; cdr3_nt: TGTGCCAGCAGTCCCACAGGGTTTGTGGCAGATACGCAGTATTTT; cdr3_aa: CASSPTGFVADTQYF
d_call: .; v_call: TRBV5-5; clone_size: .; j_call: TRBJ2-5; cdr3_nt: TGTGCCAGCAGCTTCGCGATGGGAAGGGAGACCCAGTACTTC; cdr3_aa: CASSFAMGRETQYF
d_call: .; v_call: TRBV11-2; clone_size: once; j_call: TRBJ2-3; cdr3_nt: TGTGCCAGCAGCTTATTTCTGACTAGCACAGATACGCAGTATTTT; cdr3_aa: CASSLFLTSTDTQYF
d_call: .; v_call: TRBV29-1; clone_size: few; j_call: TRBJ1-1; cdr3_nt: TGCAGCGTTGTACGAGAGGTGGAAGCTTTCTTT; cdr3_aa: CSVVREVEAFF
d_call: .; v_call: TRBV7-2; clone_size: .; j_call: TRBJ2-2; cdr3_nt: TGTGCCAGCAGCTTAGGAAGGGGTGGGACCGGGGAGCTGTTTTTT; cdr3_aa: CASSLGRGGTGELFF
d_call: TRBD1; v_call: TRBV7-3; clone_size: .; j_call: TRBJ1-1; cdr3_nt: TGTGCCAGCAGCCCCCGAGGACAGGAAGGGACTGAAGCTTTCTTT; cdr3_aa: CASSPRGQEGTEAFF
d_call: .; v_call: TRBV5-1; clone_size: few; j_call: TRBJ2-2; cdr3_nt: TGCGCCAGCAGCTTGGGGTCGAACACCGGGGAGCTGTTTTTT; cdr3_aa: CASSLGSNTGELFF
d_call: .; v_call: TRBV28; clone_size: .; j_call: TRBJ1-2; cdr3_nt: TGTGCCAGCAGTTTATGGGAAGTCAACTATGGCTACACCTTC; cdr3_aa: CASSLWEVNYGYTF
d_call: .; v_call: TRBV7-9; clone_size: .; j_call: TRBJ1-5; cdr3_nt: TGTGCCAGCAGCTTTATCAATCAGCCCCAGCATTTT; cdr3_aa: CASSFINQPQHF
d_call: .; v_call: TRBV18; clone_size: .; j_call: TRBJ2-7; cdr3_nt: TGTGCCAGCTCCGAGACAGTTACCTACGAGCAGTACTTC; cdr3_aa: CASSETVTYEQYF
d_call: .; v_call: TRBV7-3; clone_size: .; j_call: TRBJ2-1; cdr3_nt: TGTGCCAGCAGCGCCGGGCCCTACGCGTACAATGAGCAGTTCTTC; cdr3_aa: CASSAGPYAYNEQFF
d_call: .; v_call: TRBV18; clone_size: .; j_call: TRBJ2-3; cdr3_nt: TGTGCCAGCTCACCAGGCAGGGGTGGGGCAGATACGCAGTATTTT; cdr3_aa: CASSPGRGGADTQYF
d_call: TRBD2; v_call: TRBV30; clone_size: .; j_call: TRBJ2-7; cdr3_nt: TGTGCCTGGAGTCCGCGGGGGGGTTACTCCTACGAGCAGTACTTC; cdr3_aa: CAWSPRGGYSYEQYF
d_call: .; v_call: TRBV5-1; clone_size: .; j_call: TRBJ2-4; cdr3_nt: TGCGCCAGCAGCGGGTCGGGAAGGTCTCGGCGGTACTTC; cdr3_aa: CASSGSGRSRRYF
d_call: TRBD2; v_call: TRBV5-1; clone_size: .; j_call: TRBJ2-7; cdr3_nt: TGCGCCAGCAGCCGATCCGGACTAGGGAAGGGTGACGAGCAGTACTTC; cdr3_aa: CASSRSGLGKGDEQYF
d_call: .; v_call: TRBV10-3; clone_size: .; j_call: TRBJ2-1; cdr3_nt: TGTGCCATCAGTGAGTCGGGCGGGAACTACAATGAGCAGTTCTTC; cdr3_aa: CAISESGGNYNEQFF